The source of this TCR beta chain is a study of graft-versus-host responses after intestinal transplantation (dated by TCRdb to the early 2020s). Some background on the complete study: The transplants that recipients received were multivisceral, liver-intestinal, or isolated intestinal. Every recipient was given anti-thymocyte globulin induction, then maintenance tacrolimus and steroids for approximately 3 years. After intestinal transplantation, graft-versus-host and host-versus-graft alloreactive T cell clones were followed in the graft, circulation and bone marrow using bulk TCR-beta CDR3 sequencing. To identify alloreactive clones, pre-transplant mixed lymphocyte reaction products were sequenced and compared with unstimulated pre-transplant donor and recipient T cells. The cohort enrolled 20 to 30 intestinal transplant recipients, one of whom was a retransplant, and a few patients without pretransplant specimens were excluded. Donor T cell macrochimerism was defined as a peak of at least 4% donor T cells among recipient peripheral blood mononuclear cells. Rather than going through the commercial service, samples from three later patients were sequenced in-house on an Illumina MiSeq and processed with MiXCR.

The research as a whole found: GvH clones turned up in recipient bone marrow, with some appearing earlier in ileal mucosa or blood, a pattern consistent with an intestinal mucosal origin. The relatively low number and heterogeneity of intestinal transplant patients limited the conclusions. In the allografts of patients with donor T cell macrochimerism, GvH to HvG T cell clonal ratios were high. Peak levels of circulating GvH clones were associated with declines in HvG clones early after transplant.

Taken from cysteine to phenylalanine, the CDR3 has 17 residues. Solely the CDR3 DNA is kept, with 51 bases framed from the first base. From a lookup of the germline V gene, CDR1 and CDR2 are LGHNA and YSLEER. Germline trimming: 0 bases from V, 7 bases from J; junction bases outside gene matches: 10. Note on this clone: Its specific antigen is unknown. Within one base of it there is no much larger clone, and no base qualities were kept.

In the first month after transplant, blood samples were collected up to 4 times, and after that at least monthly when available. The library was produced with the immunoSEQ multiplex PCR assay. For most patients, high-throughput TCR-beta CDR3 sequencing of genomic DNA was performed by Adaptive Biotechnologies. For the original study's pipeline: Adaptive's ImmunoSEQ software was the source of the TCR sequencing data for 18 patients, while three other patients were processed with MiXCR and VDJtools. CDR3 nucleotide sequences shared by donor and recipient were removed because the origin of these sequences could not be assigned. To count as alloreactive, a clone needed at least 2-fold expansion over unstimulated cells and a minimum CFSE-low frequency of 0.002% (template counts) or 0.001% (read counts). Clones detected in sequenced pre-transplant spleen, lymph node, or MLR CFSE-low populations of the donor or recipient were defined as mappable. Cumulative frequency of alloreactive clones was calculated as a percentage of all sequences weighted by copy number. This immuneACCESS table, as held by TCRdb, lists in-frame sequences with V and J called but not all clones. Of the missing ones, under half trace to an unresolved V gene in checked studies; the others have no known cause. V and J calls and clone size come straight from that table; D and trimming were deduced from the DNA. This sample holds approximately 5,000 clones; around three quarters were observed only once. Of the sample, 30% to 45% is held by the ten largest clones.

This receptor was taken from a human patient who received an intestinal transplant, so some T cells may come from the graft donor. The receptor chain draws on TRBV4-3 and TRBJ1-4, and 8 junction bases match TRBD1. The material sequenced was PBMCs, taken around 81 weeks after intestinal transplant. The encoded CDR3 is CASSQDGTGTGGEKLFF. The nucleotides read TGCGCCAGCAGCCAAGATGGTACGGGGACAGGCGGTGAAAAACTGTTTTTT.